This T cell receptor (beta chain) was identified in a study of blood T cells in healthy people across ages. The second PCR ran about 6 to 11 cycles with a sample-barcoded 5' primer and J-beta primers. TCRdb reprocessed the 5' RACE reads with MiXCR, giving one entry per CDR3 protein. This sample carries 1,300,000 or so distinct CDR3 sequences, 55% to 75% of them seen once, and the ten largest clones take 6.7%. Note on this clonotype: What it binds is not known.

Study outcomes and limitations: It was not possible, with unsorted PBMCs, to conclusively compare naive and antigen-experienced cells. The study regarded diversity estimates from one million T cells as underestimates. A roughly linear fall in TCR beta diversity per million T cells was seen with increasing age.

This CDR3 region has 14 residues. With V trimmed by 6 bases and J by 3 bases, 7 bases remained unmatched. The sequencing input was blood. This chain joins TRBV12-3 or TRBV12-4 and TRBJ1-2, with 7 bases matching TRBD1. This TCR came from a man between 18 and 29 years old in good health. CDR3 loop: CASSPQGPYYGYTF. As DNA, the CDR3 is TGTGCCAGCAGCCCACAGGGGCCATACTATGGCTACACCTTC.